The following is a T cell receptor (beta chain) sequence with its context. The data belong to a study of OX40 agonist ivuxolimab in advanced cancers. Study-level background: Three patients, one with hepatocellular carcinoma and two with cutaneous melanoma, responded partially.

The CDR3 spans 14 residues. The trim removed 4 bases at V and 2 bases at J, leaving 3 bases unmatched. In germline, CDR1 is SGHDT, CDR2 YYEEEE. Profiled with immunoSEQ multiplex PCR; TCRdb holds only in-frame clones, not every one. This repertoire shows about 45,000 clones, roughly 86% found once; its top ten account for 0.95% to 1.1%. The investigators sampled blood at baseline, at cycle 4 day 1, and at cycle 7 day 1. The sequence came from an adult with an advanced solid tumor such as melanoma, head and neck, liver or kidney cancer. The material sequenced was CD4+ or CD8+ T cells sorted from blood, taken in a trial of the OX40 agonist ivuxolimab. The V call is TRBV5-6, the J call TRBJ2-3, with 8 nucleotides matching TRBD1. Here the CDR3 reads CASSRTGFTDTQYF. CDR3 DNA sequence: TGTGCCAGCAGCCGGACAGGGTTCACAGATACGCAGTATTTT.